This record concerns one T cell receptor (beta chain) sequence. Libraries were prepared by immunoSEQ multiplex PCR; TCRdb keeps only in-frame clonotypes and omits some of them. The sample gives some 200,000 clones, about 89% of which show up once; roughly 0.82% is in the top ten. This sample is drawn from a study of blood T cell repertoires in COVID-19. Cohort 3 recovered donors had two negative PCRs, clearance, or symptom resolution. V lost 0 bases and J lost 3, with 11 bases in between. The CDR3 covers 15 residues. From germline, CDR1 is SGHNT and CDR2 YYREEE (reference sequence). Source material: PBMCs or T cells enriched from blood (not recorded which). V gene TRBV5-4 combines with J gene TRBJ2-3; D is ambiguous. The origin of this receptor is a woman aged 18-29 years who had recovered from COVID-19. The chain's CDR3 is CASSLDPITTDTQYF. For the CDR3, the DNA is TGTGCCAGCAGCTTGGACCCTATTACTACAGATACGCAGTATTTT.